This entry lists 29 T cell receptor beta chains sequenced from one sample in a study of blood T cell repertoires in COVID-19. The assay was immunoSEQ multiplex PCR, and TCRdb's table has in-frame clones only and misses some. The sample contains around 300,000 clones, roughly 85% of which appear only once. The source material was PBMCs or T cells enriched from blood (not recorded which). These receptors were obtained from a woman aged 45-65 years who had recovered from COVID-19.

This chain joins TRBV19 and TRBJ2-2, with 11 bases that match TRBD1. V lost 5 bases, J lost 5 bases, and 7 bases stayed unmatched. This CDR3 is built from 16 residues. Germline V gene sequence: CDR1 LNHDA, CDR2 SQIVND (reference sequence). The CDR3 loop reads CASSQGQGAGTGELFF. The CDR3 DNA sequence: TGTGCCAGTAGTCAAGGACAGGGGGCAGGAACCGGGGAGCTGTTTTTT.

The chain uses TRBV19 and TRBJ1-5; no clear D gene. The CDR3 sequence is 14 residues long. V gave up 8 bases and J gave up 1 base, with 12 bases separating them. Germline V gene sequence: CDR1 LNHDA, CDR2 SQIVND (reference sequence). Here the CDR3 DNA reads TGTGCCAGTTCAGTGGCAGTCAGCAATCAGCCCCAGCATTTT. Its protein is CASSVAVSNQPQHF.

The J gene is TRBJ1-3, the V gene TRBV3-1 (or the pseudogene TRBV3-2), with unresolved D. In germline, CDR1 is LGHDT, CDR2 YNNKEL (reference sequence). The V gene lost 0 bases and the J gene lost 4 bases, with 13 bases spanning the gap. This CDR3 has 16 amino acids. The CDR3 DNA sequence: TGTGCCAGCAGCCAAGATGGTACCCGGTCCGGAAACACCATATATTTT. Its translation: CASSQDGTRSGNTIYF.

This clone appeared a single time. V is TRBV27 and J is TRBJ1-2, with no clear D. Germline CDR1 and CDR2: MNHEY and SMNVEV (reference sequence). Trimming shortened V by 6 bases and J by 5 bases, and 13 bases separated the two germline ends. The CDR3 runs 13 residues. CDR3 residues: CASSSGVWYGYTF. The CDR3 DNA follows: TGTGCCAGCAGCTCCGGAGTTTGGTATGGCTACACCTTC.

This clone was found a few times. The chain has TRBV19 and TRBJ1-3; D perhaps matches TRBD1 (5 bases). There are 16 residues in the CDR3. V was cut by 7 bases and J by 0 bases, with 16 bases left in between. Germline assignment: CDR1 LNHDA and CDR2 SQIVND (reference sequence). The chain's CDR3 is CASNPRGSASGNTIYF. The CDR3 DNA reads TGTGCCAGTAACCCAAGGGGATCCGCCTCTGGAAACACCATATATTTT. Supplemented by reference TRBV19 and TRBJ1-3, the full variable domain reads DGGITQSPKYLFRKEGQNVTLSCEQNLNHDAMYWYRQDPGQGLRLIYYSQIVNDFQKGDIAEGYSVSREKKESFPLTVTSAQKNPTAFYLCASNPRGSASGNTIYFGEGSWLTVV.

The chain has TRBV27 and TRBJ2-1; TRBD1 aligns across 10 bases. The length of the CDR3 is 12 residues. The germline gives CDR1 MNHEY, CDR2 SMNVEV (reference sequence). Trimming took 9 bases from V and 9 from J; bases not matched to a gene: 5. CDR3 loop: CASGQGGSEQFF. CDR3 DNA sequence: TGTGCCAGTGGACAGGGGGGGAGTGAGCAGTTCTTC.

The V and J genes are TRBV5-5 and TRBJ2-2; weak D call: TRBD1 (6 bases). The length of the CDR3 is 14 residues. V lost 1 base and J lost 5, with 9 bases in between. The germline V gene has CDR1 SGHKS and CDR2 YYEKEE (reference sequence). CDR3 in amino acids: CASSLPGETGELFF. CDR3 sequence (DNA): TGTGCCAGCAGCTTGCCAGGGGAGACCGGGGAGCTGTTTTTT. The full variable domain, in which reference TRBV5-5 and TRBJ2-2 provide the parts outside the CDR3, is DAGVTQSPTHLIKTRGQQVTLRCSPISGHKSVSWYQQVLGQGPQFIFQYYEKEERGRGNFPDRFSARQFPNYSSELNVNALLLGDSALYLCASSLPGETGELFFGEGSRLTVL.

The J gene is TRBJ2-1, the V gene TRBV7-2; TRBD2 matches at 9 bases. The CDR3 has 16 residues. CDR1 is SGHTA and CDR2 is FQGNSA in the germline V gene. With 5 bases clipped from V and 8 bases from J, the junction kept 13 bases outside the gene matches. CDR3 in DNA: TGTGCCAGCAGCCCGCGCTCTGGCGGGGGGGCGTATGAGCAGTTCTTC. Encoded protein: CASSPRSGGGAYEQFF.

The V gene is TRBV6-2 or TRBV6-3, the J gene TRBJ1-2, with 9 nucleotides matching TRBD1. Germline V gives CDR1 MNHEY, CDR2 SVGEGT. With 6 bases clipped from V and 4 bases from J, the junction kept 9 bases outside the gene matches. The CDR3 loop spans 15 amino acids. The CDR3 spells CASSFGQGRGYGYTF. CDR3 bases: TGTGCCAGCAGCTTCGGACAGGGGAGAGGCTATGGCTACACCTTC.

The chain is built from TRBV14 and TRBJ2-2, with 11 bases matching TRBD2. The germline V gene encodes CDR1 SGHDN and CDR2 FVKESK. The CDR3 is 16 amino acids. V lost 2 bases and J lost 6; bases outside the gene matches: 5. The CDR3 protein is CASSQRLAGGPGELFF. CDR3 coding DNA: TGTGCCAGCAGCCAAAGGCTAGCGGGGGGCCCCGGGGAGCTGTTTTTT. The variable domain in full, with the rest retrieved from reference TRBV14 and TRBJ2-2, is EAGVTQFPSHSVIEKGQTVTLRCDPISGHDNLYWYRRVMGKEIKFLLHFVKESKQDESGMPNNRFLAERTGGTYSTLKVQPAELEDSGVYFCASSQRLAGGPGELFFGEGSRLTVL.

The chain uses TRBV9 and TRBJ1-1, with D perhaps TRBD1 (5 bases). Trimming removed 4 bases from V and 0 bases from J, with 13 bases in between. The CDR3 extends over 15 amino acids. Looked up from germline, CDR1 is SGDLS and CDR2 is YYNGEE. The CDR3 DNA sequence: TGTGCCAGCAGCCCCTCGGGACTCTTGAACACTGAAGCTTTCTTT. This encodes CASSPSGLLNTEAFF.

The chain uses TRBV7-6 and TRBJ2-6; D might be TRBD1 (6 bases). Trimming left V 1 base short and J 0 bases short, with 7 bases between. Germline-derived CDR1 and CDR2 are SGHVS and FNYEAQ. This CDR3 region has 16 residues. CDR3 amino acids: CASSLGGHSGANVLTF. The CDR3, as DNA: TGTGCCAGCAGCTTAGGGGGGCACTCTGGGGCCAACGTCCTGACTTTC.

The chain has TRBV27 and TRBJ1-4, with TRBD1 matching over 9 bases. The CDR3 is 17 residues long. Looked up from germline, CDR1 is MNHEY and CDR2 is SMNVEV (reference sequence). J lost 3 bases, V lost 5 bases, and 10 bases had no gene match. CDR3 nucleotide sequence: TGTGCCAGCAGTCTAACAGGGGGCGCGTCCCCTAATGAAAAACTGTTTTTT. Protein: CASSLTGGASPNEKLFF.

The chain is built from TRBV27 and TRBJ2-1, with D unresolved. The CDR3 length is 11 residues. The V and J ends lost 11 bases and 7 bases respectively, with 12 bases between them. CDR1 and CDR2 (germline): MNHEY, SMNVEV (reference sequence). CDR3 sequence reads: CAALGGNEQFF. Written as DNA, the CDR3 is TGTGCCGCCCTAGGTGGGAATGAGCAGTTCTTC.

The chain employs TRBV6-5 and TRBJ1-3; TRBD1 is a possible D gene (5 bases). Trimming left V 0 bases short and J 0 bases short, with 9 bases between. The CDR3 runs 16 residues. Germline CDR1 MNHEY, CDR2 SVGAGI. The chain's CDR3 is CASSYSLGGSGNTIYF. CDR3 DNA: TGTGCCAGCAGTTACTCACTCGGGGGCTCTGGAAACACCATATATTTT.

The V call is TRBV12-3 or TRBV12-4, the J call TRBJ1-2; D is ambiguous. V shed 2 bases and J shed 4 bases, with 8 bases lying between them. The CDR3 is 13 residues long. The CDR3 loop is CASSLRLIYGYTF. The CDR3 nucleotides read TGTGCCAGCAGTTTACGGTTGATCTATGGCTACACCTTC.

V is TRBV30 and J is TRBJ2-5; possibly TRBD2 for D (5 bases). V was shortened by 2 bases and J by 7 bases, with 14 bases between the two germline ends. The CDR3 length is 13 residues. Germline CDR1 is GTSNPN and CDR2 is SVGIG (reference sequence). CDR3 amino acids: CAWSSAPRGTQYF. DNA of the CDR3: TGTGCCTGGAGTAGCGCTCCCCGGGGGACCCAGTACTTC.

Comments on this clone: Other nucleotide sequences in the sample specify the same CDR3. The CDR3 spells CASSLLQGSNEKLFF. The CDR3 DNA reads TGCGCCAGCAGCTTGTTACAGGGGAGTAATGAAAAACTGTTTTTT. This chain connects TRBV5-1 to TRBJ1-4; 7 bases are shared with TRBD1. The germline V gene has CDR1 SGHRS and CDR2 YFSETQ. The CDR3 runs to 15 residues. The V segment lost 1 base and the J segment 4 bases; nucleotides outside the gene matches: 4.

J is TRBJ1-2 and V is TRBV18, with D possibly TRBD1 on 5 matching bases. The CDR3 contains 13 residues. Germline CDR1 KGHSH, CDR2 LQKENI. The V and J ends lost 5 bases and 4 bases respectively, with 11 bases between them. The CDR3 reads CASSADSLYGYTF. The CDR3 coding sequence is TGTGCCAGCTCAGCCGACAGCCTCTATGGCTACACCTTC.

The chain uses TRBV18 and TRBJ1-3; 7 nucleotides agree with TRBD1. This CDR3 is 15 amino acids long. Germline assignment: CDR1 KGHSH and CDR2 LQKENI. V dropped 3 bases and J dropped 4; count of bases not matched to a gene: 6. DNA of the CDR3: TGTGCCAGCTCACCCACAGGGGAGTCAGGAAACACCATATATTTT. The encoded protein is CASSPTGESGNTIYF. The full variable domain, in which reference TRBV18 and TRBJ1-3 provide the parts outside the CDR3, is NAGVMQNPRHLVRRRGQEARLRCSPMKGHSHVYWYRQLPEEGLKFMVYLQKENIIDESGMPKERFSAEFPKEGPSILRIQQVVRGDSAAYFCASSPTGESGNTIYFGEGSWLTVV.

This sequence joins TRBV7-2 and TRBJ2-2, with 7 bases lining up with TRBD1. Trimming removed 5 bases from V and 4 bases from J; junction bases left unmatched: 4. This CDR3 comprises 14 residues. In germline, CDR1 is SGHTA, CDR2 FQGNSA. CDR3 DNA: TGTGCCAGCAGCCAGGGACAGACCACCGGGGAGCTGTTTTTT. Translation gives CASSQGQTTGELFF.

The genes are TRBV6-5 and TRBJ1-5, with TRBD1 as a possible D gene (6 bases). The CDR3 sequence is 12 residues long. The V gene's germline CDR1 is MNHEY and CDR2 SVGAGI. V was pared by 10 bases and J by 9 bases, with 16 bases between. In DNA, the CDR3 is TGTGCCATAAAACAGGGAAACCTGCCCCAGCATTTT. Translation: CAIKQGNLPQHF.

V usage is TRBV7-6 and J usage is TRBJ1-3; D unclear. The CDR3 runs 14 residues. Germline values: CDR1 SGHVS, CDR2 FNYEAQ. Trimming pared 1 base from V and 1 base from J, leaving 5 bases between. This CDR3 is CASSLGQSGNTIYF. DNA of the CDR3: TGTGCCAGCAGCTTAGGGCAATCTGGAAACACCATATATTTT. Based on the CDR3 plus reference TRBV7-6 and TRBJ1-3, the full variable domain is GAGVSQSPRYKVTKRGQDVALRCDPISGHVSLYWYRQALGQGPEFLTYFNYEAQQDKSGLPNDRFSAERPEGSISTLTIQRTEQRDSAMYRCASSLGQSGNTIYFGEGSWLTVV.

This rearrangement joins TRBV14 to TRBJ2-2; D unresolved. Trimming shortened V by 0 bases and J by 9 bases, and 8 bases separated the two germline ends. Per germline, CDR1 SGHDN and CDR2 FVKESK. The CDR3 consists of 13 residues. CDR3 loop: CASSQDTRRELFF. The CDR3 bases are TGTGCCAGCAGCCAAGATACGCGTAGGGAGCTGTTTTTT.

The chain employs TRBV19 and TRBJ1-6; TRBD1 might be the D (6 bases). CDR3 size: 14 residues. Trimming cost V 6 bases and J 7 bases, with 13 bases left between them. CDR1 and CDR2 (germline): LNHDA, SQIVND (reference sequence). CDR3 nucleotides: TGTGCCAGTAGCGCCGACAGGACAAATTCACCCCTCCACTTT. This encodes CASSADRTNSPLHF.

J is TRBJ2-7 and V is TRBV7-9; no definite D call. V lost 1 base, J lost 6 bases, and 10 bases lay in between. Germline lookup yields CDR1 SEHNR and CDR2 FQNEAQ (reference sequence). The CDR3 is 13 amino acids. CDR3 sequence: CASSLEISGEQYF. The CDR3 DNA sequence: TGTGCCAGCAGCTTAGAGATCTCGGGCGAGCAGTACTTC.

This clone was observed a few times. The chain uses TRBV30 and TRBJ1-1; no firm D call. The CDR3 runs to 11 residues. CDR1 is GTSNPN, CDR2 SVGIG, per germline (reference sequence). V lost 5 bases to trimming and J lost 7 bases, with 11 bases between them. The CDR3, as DNA: TGTGCCTGGGTGACTACGTATGAAGCTTTCTTT. It yields the protein CAWVTTYEAFF.

This rearrangement joins TRBV29-1 to TRBJ1-1, with D hard to call. The CDR3 extends over 13 amino acids. CDR1 is SQVTM, CDR2 ANQGSEA, per germline. V shed 4 bases and J shed 0 bases, with 9 bases lying between them. For the CDR3, the DNA is TGCAGCGTTGTGCGGAAGATGAACACTGAAGCTTTCTTT. It specifies CSVVRKMNTEAFF. Together with reference TRBV29-1 and TRBJ1-1, the CDR3 gives the full variable domain: SAVISQKPSRDICQRGTSLTIQCQVDSQVTMMFWYRQQPGQSLTLIATANQGSEATYESGFVIDKFPISRPNLTFSTLTVSNMSPEDSSIYLCSVVRKMNTEAFFGQGTRLTVV.

This clone occurred once. The J gene is TRBJ2-1, the V gene TRBV5-4; 8 nucleotides line up with TRBD2. The V gene end was trimmed by 0 bases and the J gene end by 0 bases; junction bases not matched to a gene: 5. Germline V lookup: CDR1 SGHNT, CDR2 YYREEE (reference sequence). The CDR3 runs to 17 residues. The CDR3 sequence: CASSLAGSGNSYNEQFF. Here the CDR3 DNA reads TGTGCCAGCAGCTTGGCCGGTAGCGGGAACTCCTACAATGAGCAGTTCTTC.